This entry lists 5 T cell receptor beta chains sequenced from one sample in a study of OX40 agonist ivuxolimab in advanced cancers. The data were produced by immunoSEQ multiplex PCR, yet TCRdb's version contains in-frame clones alone and is incomplete. The table lists 70,000 to 90,000 clones, approximately 88% of them singletons. The sample was CD4+ or CD8+ T cells sorted from blood, taken in a trial of the OX40 agonist ivuxolimab. These receptors came from an adult with an advanced solid tumor such as melanoma, head and neck, liver or kidney cancer.

This CDR3 is CAWSRPPGEAFF. The CDR3 nucleotides are TGTGCCTGGAGTCGACCCCCAGGGGAAGCTTTCTTT. The chain links TRBV30 to TRBJ1-1; D is possibly TRBD1 (5 bases). V gave up 2 bases and J gave up 8 bases, with 12 bases separating them. Germline V lookup: CDR1 GTSNPN, CDR2 SVGIG (reference sequence). The CDR3 is made up of 12 amino acids.

This chain joins TRBV27 and TRBJ2-1; tentative D call: TRBD1 (7 bases). This CDR3 is built from 17 residues. V lost 3 bases, J lost 0 bases, and 15 bases lay in between. CDR1 MNHEY and CDR2 SMNVEV come from the germline V gene (reference sequence). In nucleotides, the CDR3 is TGTGCCAGCAGTTTGGAGGGGGCGACCAGCTCCTACAATGAGCAGTTCTTC. It codes for CASSLEGATSSYNEQFF.

This chain links TRBV5-1 with TRBJ2-1; 11 bases align to TRBD2. Germline V CDR1 and CDR2: SGHRS, YFSETQ. This CDR3 region has 16 residues. V shed 4 bases and J 4 bases; nucleotides not matched to a gene: 7. DNA for the CDR3: TGCGCCAGCAGCCCGCAGCCTAGCGGGGGGTACAATGAGCAGTTCTTC. Translated: CASSPQPSGGYNEQFF.

This chain connects TRBV5-4 to TRBJ2-6; 7 positions match TRBD2. With 4 bases clipped from V and 0 bases from J, the junction kept 4 bases outside the gene matches. Germline CDR1 SGHNT, CDR2 YYREEE (reference sequence). The CDR3 has 16 residues. The CDR3 protein is CASSSGTISGANVLTF. CDR3 DNA: TGTGCCAGCAGCAGCGGGACCATCTCTGGGGCCAACGTCCTGACTTTC.

The CDR3 spells CASSPPGFSSYEQYF. As DNA, the CDR3 is TGTGCCAGCTCACCACCGGGGTTTAGCTCCTACGAGCAGTACTTC. The rearrangement links TRBV18 to TRBJ2-7; D not resolved. From germline, CDR1 is KGHSH and CDR2 LQKENI. CDR3 size: 15 residues. V was trimmed by 0 bases and J by 0 bases, leaving 9 bases between them.